Listed below are T cell receptor beta chains from one sample, sequenced in a study of T cells in Graves' hyperthyroidism and ophthalmopathy. From the multiplex PCR reads, TCRdb called clonotypes with MiXCR, one entry per CDR3 protein. Of about 560,000 distinct CDR3 sequences listed, around 42% are singletons. What was sequenced was peripheral blood or thyroid tissue (not recorded which). These receptors were taken from a woman under 30 with Graves' hyperthyroidism. Both conserved end residues are part of each CDR3. The D gene is left open where the match is weak. Some rows have no size entry. The others give once, few or many, or a class for an expanded clone.

CDR3 DNA,CDR3 protein,clone size,D gene,V gene,J gene
TGTGCCAGCAGCTTATGGCCGGGACGCAGCAATCAGCCCCAGCATTTT,CASSLWPGRSNQPQHF,once,.,TRBV7-9,TRBJ1-5
TGCGCCAGCAGCATTGGACTAGCGGGAGTGGGGGAGCAGTACTTC,CASSIGLAGVGEQYF,few,TRBD2,TRBV5-1,TRBJ2-7
TGTGCCAGCAGCCGGGGGGGGGGGCTCCAGGAAAAACTGTTTTTT,CASSRGGGLQEKLFF,.,.,TRBV9,TRBJ1-4
TGTGCCAGCAGCCCTGGGGGTTTCCCCGGGGAGCTGTTTTTT,CASSPGGFPGELFF,.,.,TRBV7-9,TRBJ2-2
TGCAGCGTTGACGCCACAGTTCACGGTACGCAGTATTTT,CSVDATVHGTQYF,few,.,TRBV29-1,TRBJ2-3
TGCAGCACCGGGGACCGCTCTGGGGCCAACGTCCTGACTTTC,CSTGDRSGANVLTF,.,.,TRBV29-1,TRBJ2-6
TGCAGCGTTGAATCCAGAGGACAGGGATTTTTTAACTATGGCTACACCTTC,CSVESRGQGFFNYGYTF,.,TRBD1,TRBV29-1,TRBJ1-2
TGTGCCAGCAGTTTGGGTGGGCCCCGCGTCGAGACCCAGTACTTC,CASSLGGPRVETQYF,.,.,TRBV6-5,TRBJ2-5
TGTGCCAGCAGCGCCTCCGGGACAGGGAGTAATTCACCCCTCCACTTT,CASSASGTGSNSPLHF,.,TRBD1,TRBV2,TRBJ1-6
TGTGCCAGCAGCTTAGAGGGACAGCAAGGCGGGCCCCAGCATTTT,CASSLEGQQGGPQHF,.,TRBD1,TRBV2,TRBJ1-5